Presented here are 20 T cell receptor beta chains from one specimen sequenced in a study of T cell responses to AZD1222 COVID-19 vaccine. Measured with immunoSEQ multiplex PCR; TCRdb has only the in-frame clones, and not every one. The sample includes some 150,000 clones, approximately 95% seen only once; the top ten take less than 1%. Sequenced here: peripheral blood, sampled on day 0 of MenACWY control vaccination. All receptors derive from an adult in good health.

The chain is built from TRBV5-1 and TRBJ2-4; TRBD2 matches at 8 bases. V dropped 4 bases and J dropped 8; count of bases not matched to a gene: 5. Germline values: CDR1 SGHRS, CDR2 YFSETQ. The CDR3 covers 13 residues. CDR3 amino acids: CASSPGGGDIQYF. In nucleotides, the CDR3 is TGCGCCAGCAGCCCGGGAGGGGGGGACATTCAGTACTTC.

This sequence joins TRBV10-1 and TRBJ1-5; 9 bases are a match to TRBD1. CDR1 and CDR2 (germline): WNHNN, SYGVQD (reference sequence). The CDR3 totals 16 residues. The trim removed 4 bases at V and 3 bases at J, leaving 7 bases unmatched. CDR3 in DNA: TGCGCCAGCAGTGCCGGGACAGGGACCCCCAATCAGCCCCAGCATTTT. The encoded protein is CASSAGTGTPNQPQHF.

This sequence joins TRBV15 and TRBJ2-1; D is unclear. Germline CDR1 is LNHNV and CDR2 is YYDKDF (reference sequence). Trimming took off 0 bases at V and 7 bases at J, with 13 bases between the two ends. The CDR3 is made up of 15 amino acids. The CDR3 loop is CATSRDLPESNEQFF. CDR3 nucleotide sequence: TGTGCCACCAGCAGAGATCTTCCAGAGAGTAATGAGCAGTTCTTC.

The J gene is TRBJ2-1, the V gene TRBV6-4, with 9 bases lining up with TRBD2. The CDR3 is 16 residues long. Germline V gene lookup returns CDR1 MRHNA and CDR2 SNTAGT. The junction had 7 bases not matched to a gene; V was cut back by 0 bases and J by 7 bases. In nucleotides, the CDR3 is TGTGCCAGCAGTGACTCCGGCGGGGGGGCAAGGAATGAGCAGTTCTTC. Its translation is CASSDSGGGARNEQFF.

The chain has TRBV27 and TRBJ2-2; D is unresolved. V was shortened by 3 bases and J by 1 base, with 6 bases between the two germline ends. Per the germline V gene, CDR1 is MNHEY and CDR2 is SMNVEV (reference sequence). This CDR3 is built from 14 residues. The DNA of the CDR3 is TGTGCCAGCAGTTTCAGGCTGAACACCGGGGAGCTGTTTTTT. This codes for CASSFRLNTGELFF.

V is TRBV5-1 and J is TRBJ1-1, with D possibly being TRBD1 (5 bases). The germline V gene encodes CDR1 SGHRS and CDR2 YFSETQ. Trimming shortened V by 3 bases and J by 0 bases, and 15 bases separated the two germline ends. The CDR3 runs 16 residues. The CDR3 region has the DNA TGCGCCAGCAGCTCGACCAGGGCCTCTTTGAACACTGAAGCTTTCTTT. Its translation is CASSSTRASLNTEAFF.

V and J are TRBV7-9 and TRBJ2-7; perhaps TRBD2 as D (5 bases). CDR1 and CDR2 from the germline V gene are SEHNR and FQNEAQ (reference sequence). The CDR3 has 14 amino acids. Trimming left V 1 base short and J 3 bases short, with 10 bases between. This chain's CDR3 is CASSLERTDYEQYF. The CDR3 DNA sequence: TGTGCCAGCAGCTTAGAGCGGACGGACTACGAGCAGTACTTC.

The chain has TRBV2 and TRBJ2-2, with 7 positions matching TRBD2. Germline assignment: CDR1 SNHLY and CDR2 FYNNEI. The ends lost 6 bases at V and 6 bases at J; junction bases unmatched: 7. The CDR3 loop spans 14 amino acids. CDR3 in amino acids: CASRTRLAAGELFF. CDR3 sequence (DNA): TGTGCCAGCAGAACCCGACTAGCCGCCGGGGAGCTGTTTTTT.

The chain links TRBV4-2 to TRBJ2-3; 14 bases line up with TRBD2. Looked up from germline, CDR1 is LGHNA and CDR2 is YNFKEQ. With 1 base clipped from V and 5 bases from J, the junction kept 8 bases outside the gene matches. The CDR3 is 18 amino acids. The CDR3: CASSQATTSGGEGDTQYF. Written as DNA, the CDR3 is TGTGCCAGCAGCCAAGCGACGACTAGCGGGGGGGAGGGAGATACGCAGTATTTT.

This chain links TRBV5-4 with TRBJ1-2; D gene unclear. The CDR3 spans 12 residues. V shed 4 bases and J shed 1 base, with 5 bases lying between them. Germline-derived CDR1 and CDR2 are SGHNT and YYREEE (reference sequence). The CDR3: CASSGINYGYTF. The CDR3, as DNA: TGTGCCAGCAGCGGCATTAACTATGGCTACACCTTC. The full variable domain, in which reference TRBV5-4 and TRBJ1-2 provide the parts outside the CDR3, is ETGVTQSPTHLIKTRGQQVTLRCSSQSGHNTVSWYQQALGQGPQFIFQYYREEENGRGNFPPRFSGLQFPNYSSELNVNALELDDSALYLCASSGINYGYTFGSGTRLTVV.

V is TRBV27 and J is TRBJ2-7; 7 bases line up with TRBD1. V was pared by 6 bases and J by 5 bases, with 19 bases of the junction left unmatched. Germline assignment: CDR1 MNHEY and CDR2 SMNVEV (reference sequence). The length of the CDR3 is 17 residues. The chain's CDR3 is CASRTKWNRGQGDEQYF. CDR3 coding DNA: TGTGCCAGCAGAACAAAGTGGAACCGCGGGCAGGGGGACGAGCAGTACTTC.

This rearrangement joins TRBV4-1 to TRBJ2-3, with TRBD2 identical over 7 bases. CDR3 length: 16 residues. The junction had 5 bases not matched to a gene; V was cut back by 0 bases and J by 2 bases. Germline V CDR1 and CDR2: MGHRA, YSYEKL. In DNA form, the CDR3 reads TGCGCCAGCAGCCAAGAGGCAGCGGGGAACACAGATACGCAGTATTTT. This sequence encodes CASSQEAAGNTDTQYF.

J is TRBJ2-5 and V is TRBV7-2, with TRBD2 matching 8 bases. V trimming: 4 bases; J trimming: 3 bases; junction bases outside the gene matches: 10. The germline V gene encodes CDR1 SGHTA and CDR2 FQGNSA. The CDR3 is 16 amino acids. CDR3 sequence (DNA): TGTGCCAGCAGCTACCAACGGGGGGGGCGCGAAGAGACCCAGTACTTC. Protein product: CASSYQRGGREETQYF.

This clone was observed a handful of times. The rearrangement joins TRBV9 to TRBJ1-3; D ambiguous. V was clipped by 0 bases and J by 0 bases, with 7 bases between them. Germline V lookup: CDR1 SGDLS, CDR2 YYNGEE. The CDR3 is 15 residues long. The chain's CDR3 is CASSVDGRSGNTIYF. CDR3 DNA: TGTGCCAGCAGCGTAGACGGACGCTCTGGAAACACCATATATTTT.

This clone was detected only once. The chain recombines TRBV12-5 with TRBJ2-3; the match to TRBD1 covers 9 bases. Per germline, CDR1 LGHNT and CDR2 FRNRAP. The ends lost 6 bases at V and 1 base at J; junction bases unmatched: 5. There are 15 residues in the CDR3. In DNA, the CDR3 is TGTGCTAGTGGCCTGGGACAGGGCCGCACAGATACGCAGTATTTT. This encodes CASGLGQGRTDTQYF.

This clone was seen a single time. The V gene is TRBV6-5, the J gene TRBJ2-1; 9 bases map to TRBD1. The V and J ends lost 5 bases and 4 bases, in that order; junction bases with no gene match: 6. The germline V gene has CDR1 MNHEY and CDR2 SVGAGI. This CDR3 comprises 15 residues. This CDR3 is CASSTDRGAYNEQFF. DNA of the CDR3: TGTGCCAGCAGTACAGACAGGGGGGCTTACAATGAGCAGTTCTTC.

This clone was observed a single time. The chain couples TRBV10-3 to TRBJ1-4; D may be TRBD1 (6 bases). With 8 bases removed from V and 7 bases from J, the gap between germline ends came to 14 bases. The CDR3 contains 13 residues. CDR1 and CDR2 (germline): ENHRY, SYGVKD. The CDR3 is CAISSGVTEKLFF. The CDR3 DNA sequence: TGTGCCATCTCCTCAGGGGTTACTGAAAAACTGTTTTTT.

This chain links TRBV3-1 (or the pseudogene TRBV3-2) with TRBJ2-2; the D is unclear. The germline gives CDR1 LGHDT, CDR2 YNNKEL (reference sequence). The CDR3 covers 13 residues. The V end lost 4 bases, the J end lost 1 base, and 4 bases lay between the germline ends. CDR3 residues: CASSPVNTGELFF. CDR3 nucleotides: TGTGCCAGCAGCCCGGTGAACACCGGGGAGCTGTTTTTT.

The chain carries TRBV24-1 and TRBJ2-1; the match to TRBD1 covers 8 bases. Germline V lookup: CDR1 KGHDR, CDR2 SFDVKD. V lost 3 bases, J lost 10 bases, and 25 bases stayed unmatched. The CDR3 spans 20 residues. The CDR3 loop reads CATSDPGQVVGERRTREQFF. The CDR3 nucleotides are TGTGCCACCAGTGATCCGGGACAGGTCGTAGGGGAGCGTCGGACTCGGGAGCAGTTCTTC.

The chain has TRBV3-1 (or the pseudogene TRBV3-2) and TRBJ1-6; 9 nucleotides match TRBD1. V was pared by 3 bases and J by 7 bases, with 10 bases of the junction left unmatched. Germline V gene sequence: CDR1 LGHDT, CDR2 YNNKEL (reference sequence). CDR3 length: 17 amino acids. CDR3 sequence reads: CASSQPSGTGLNSPLHF. The CDR3 bases are TGTGCCAGCAGCCAGCCTTCCGGGACAGGGTTGAATTCACCCCTCCACTTT.